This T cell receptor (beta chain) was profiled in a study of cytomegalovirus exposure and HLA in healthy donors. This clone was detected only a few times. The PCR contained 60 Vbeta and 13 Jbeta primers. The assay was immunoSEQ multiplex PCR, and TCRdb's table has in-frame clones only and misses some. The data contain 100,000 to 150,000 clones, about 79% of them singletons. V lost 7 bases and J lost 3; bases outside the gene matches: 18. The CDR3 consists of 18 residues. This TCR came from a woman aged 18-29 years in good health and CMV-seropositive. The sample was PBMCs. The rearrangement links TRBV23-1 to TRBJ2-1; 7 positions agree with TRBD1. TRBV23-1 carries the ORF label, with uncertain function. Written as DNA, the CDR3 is TGCGCCAGCACCTTCAGGGGGAATAAACTACGCCACTACAATGAGCAGTTCTTC. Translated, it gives CASTFRGNKLRHYNEQFF.